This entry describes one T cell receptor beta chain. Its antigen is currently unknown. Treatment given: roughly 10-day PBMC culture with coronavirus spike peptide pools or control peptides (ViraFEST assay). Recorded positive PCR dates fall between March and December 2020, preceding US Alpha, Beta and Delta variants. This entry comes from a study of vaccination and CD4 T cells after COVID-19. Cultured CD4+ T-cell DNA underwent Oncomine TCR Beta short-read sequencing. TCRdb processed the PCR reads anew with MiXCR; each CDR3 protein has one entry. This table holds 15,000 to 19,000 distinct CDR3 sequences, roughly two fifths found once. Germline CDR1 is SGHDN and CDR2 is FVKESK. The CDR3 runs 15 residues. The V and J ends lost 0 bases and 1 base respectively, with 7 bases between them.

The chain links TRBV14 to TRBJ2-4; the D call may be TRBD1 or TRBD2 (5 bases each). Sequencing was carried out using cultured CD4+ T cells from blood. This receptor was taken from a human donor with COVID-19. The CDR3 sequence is CASSQEGTAKNIQYF. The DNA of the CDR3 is TGTGCCAGCAGCCAAGAAGGGACGGCCAAAAACATTCAGTACTTC.